This T cell receptor beta chain comes out of a study of T-cell reconstitution after alpha-beta-depleted transplantation in children. A word on this clonotype: Germline and junction disagree at one end, which may indicate a read error.

A library of TCRbeta sequences, prepared with unique molecular identifiers, was generated. Using its own MiXCR run on the PCR reads, TCRdb lists one record per CDR3 protein. The profile covers around 600,000 distinct CDR3 sequences, with over 15% appearing a single time and 1.1% taken by the ten largest. This material consisted of PBMCs from the stem cell graft donor, taken from the stem cell graft. The sequence derives from a human donor who donated a stem cell graft to a child with acute myeloid leukemia.

The CDR3 DNA reads as TGTGCGAGCAGAATGGGACAGGGTTATGGCGGGGAGCTGTTTTTT. It codes for CASRMGQGYGGELFF. The V and J genes are TRBV12-3 or TRBV12-4 and TRBJ2-2; 9 bases are a match to TRBD1. The CDR3 has 15 residues.